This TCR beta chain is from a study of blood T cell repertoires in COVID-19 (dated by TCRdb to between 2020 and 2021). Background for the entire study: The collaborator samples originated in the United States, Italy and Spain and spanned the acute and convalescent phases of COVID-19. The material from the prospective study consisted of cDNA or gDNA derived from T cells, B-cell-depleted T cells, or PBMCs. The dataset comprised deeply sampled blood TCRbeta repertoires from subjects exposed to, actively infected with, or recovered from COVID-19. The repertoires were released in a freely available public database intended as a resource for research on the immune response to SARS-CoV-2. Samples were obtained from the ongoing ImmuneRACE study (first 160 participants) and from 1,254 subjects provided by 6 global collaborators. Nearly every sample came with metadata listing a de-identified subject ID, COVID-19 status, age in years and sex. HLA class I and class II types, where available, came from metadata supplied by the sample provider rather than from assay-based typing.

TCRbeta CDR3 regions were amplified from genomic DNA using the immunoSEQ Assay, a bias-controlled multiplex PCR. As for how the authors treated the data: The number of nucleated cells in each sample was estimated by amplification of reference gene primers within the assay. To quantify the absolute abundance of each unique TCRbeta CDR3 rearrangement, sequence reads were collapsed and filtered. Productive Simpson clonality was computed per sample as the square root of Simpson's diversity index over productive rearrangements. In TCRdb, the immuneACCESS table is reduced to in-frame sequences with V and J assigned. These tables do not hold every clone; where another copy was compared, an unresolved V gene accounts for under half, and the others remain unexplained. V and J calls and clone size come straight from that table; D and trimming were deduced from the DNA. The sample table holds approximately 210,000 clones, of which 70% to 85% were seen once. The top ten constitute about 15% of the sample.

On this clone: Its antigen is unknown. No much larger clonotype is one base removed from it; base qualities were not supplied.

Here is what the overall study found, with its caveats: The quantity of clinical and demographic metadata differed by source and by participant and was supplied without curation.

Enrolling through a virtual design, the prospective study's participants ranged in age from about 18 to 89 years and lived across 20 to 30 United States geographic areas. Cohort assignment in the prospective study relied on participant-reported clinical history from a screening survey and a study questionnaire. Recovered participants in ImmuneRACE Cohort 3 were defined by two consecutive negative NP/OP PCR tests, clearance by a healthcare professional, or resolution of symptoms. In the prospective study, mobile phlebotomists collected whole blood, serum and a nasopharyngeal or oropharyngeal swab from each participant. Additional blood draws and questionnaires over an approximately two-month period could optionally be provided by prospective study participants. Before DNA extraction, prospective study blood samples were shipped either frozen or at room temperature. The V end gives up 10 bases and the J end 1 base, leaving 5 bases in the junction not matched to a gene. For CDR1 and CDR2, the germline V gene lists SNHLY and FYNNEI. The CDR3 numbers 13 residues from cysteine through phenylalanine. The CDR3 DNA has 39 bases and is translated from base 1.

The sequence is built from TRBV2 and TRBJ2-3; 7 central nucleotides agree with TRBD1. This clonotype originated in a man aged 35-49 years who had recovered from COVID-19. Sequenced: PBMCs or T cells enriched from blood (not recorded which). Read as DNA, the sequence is TGTGCCACGACAGGGCCGGGCACAGATACGCAGTATTTT. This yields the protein CATTGPGTDTQYF. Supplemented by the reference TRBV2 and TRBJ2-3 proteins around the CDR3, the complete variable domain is EPEVTQTPSHQVTQMGQEVILRCVPISNHLYFYWYRQILGQKVEFLVSFYNNEISEKSEIFDDQFSVERPDGSNFTLKIRSTKLEDSAMYFCATTGPGTDTQYFGPGTRLTVL.